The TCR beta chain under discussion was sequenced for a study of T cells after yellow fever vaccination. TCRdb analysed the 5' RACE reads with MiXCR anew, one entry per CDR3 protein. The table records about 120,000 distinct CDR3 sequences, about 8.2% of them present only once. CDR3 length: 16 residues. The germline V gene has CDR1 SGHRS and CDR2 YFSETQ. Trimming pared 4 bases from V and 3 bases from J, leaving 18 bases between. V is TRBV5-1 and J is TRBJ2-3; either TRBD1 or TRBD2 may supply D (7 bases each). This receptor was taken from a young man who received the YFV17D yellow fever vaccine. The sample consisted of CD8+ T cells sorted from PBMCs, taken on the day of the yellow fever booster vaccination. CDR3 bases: TGCGCCAGCAGCATCCAGGGGGGGCGCATAACAGATACGCAGTATTTT. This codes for CASSIQGGRITDTQYF.